The 12 T cell receptor beta chains presented below share a single source sample, sequenced in a study of blood T cell repertoires in COVID-19. Using immunoSEQ multiplex PCR, the repertoire was profiled, and TCRdb retains in-frame clones only, with some absent. In the table there are 95,000 or so clones, about four fifths of which are singletons. Source material: peripheral blood. Receptors were obtained from an elderly woman with active or convalescent COVID-19.

The chain recombines TRBV5-4 with TRBJ2-1; maybe TRBD2 (6 bases). The germline CDR1 and CDR2 sequences are SGHNT and YYREEE (reference sequence). The CDR3 length is 15 residues. The V and J ends lost 3 bases and 4 bases respectively, with 14 bases between them. DNA for the CDR3: TGTGCCAGCAGCTCAGAGGGGCGGGATTACAATGAGCAGTTCTTC. Translating gives CASSSEGRDYNEQFF.

This rearrangement joins TRBV5-1 to TRBJ2-1; 10 nucleotides match TRBD2. Losses at the gene ends were 0 bases for V and 3 bases for J; bases not matched to a gene: 3. This CDR3 contains 16 residues. From germline, CDR1 is SGHRS and CDR2 YFSETQ. In DNA form, the CDR3 reads TGCGCCAGCAGCTTGGGAACTAGCGGGATCTACAATGAGCAGTTCTTC. Encoded protein: CASSLGTSGIYNEQFF. The full variable domain, completed using reference TRBV5-1 and TRBJ2-1, is KAGVTQTPRYLIKTRGQQVTLSCSPISGHRSVSWYQQTPGQGLQFLFEYFSETQRNKGNFPGRFSGRQFSNSRSEMNVSTLELGDSALYLCASSLGTSGIYNEQFFGPGTRLTVL.

This sequence joins TRBV28 and TRBJ2-7, with 11 bases aligning to TRBD2. The J segment lost 0 bases and the V segment lost 6 bases, leaving 4 bases of the junction unmatched. The CDR3 consists of 15 residues. Per germline, CDR1 MDHEN and CDR2 SYDVKM. The CDR3 loop is CASSYGTSGSYEQYF. In DNA form, the CDR3 reads TGTGCCAGCAGCTATGGGACTAGCGGCTCCTACGAGCAGTACTTC.

The chain uses TRBV7-2 and TRBJ1-1; TRBD1 is a possible D gene (6 bases). The CDR3 has 13 amino acids. Looked up from germline, CDR1 is SGHTA and CDR2 is FQGNSA. Trimming stripped 8 bases from V and 10 bases from J, with 20 bases between. The CDR3 here is CASAGGGEITAFF. Written as DNA, the CDR3 is TGTGCCAGCGCTGGGGGGGGCGAGATCACAGCTTTCTTT.

The chain recombines TRBV28 with TRBJ2-1; TRBD1 matches at 11 bases. Germline V gives CDR1 MDHEN, CDR2 SYDVKM. The CDR3 length is 16 residues. V lost 4 bases and J lost 7; bases outside the gene matches: 9. CDR3 nucleotides: TGTGCCAGCAGTTCCGGGGGGACAGGGGGGTGGAATGAGCAGTTCTTC. Translating it yields CASSSGGTGGWNEQFF.

The chain combines TRBV27 with TRBJ1-1; 7 bases are a match to TRBD1. Germline V gene data show CDR1 as MNHEY and CDR2 as SMNVEV (reference sequence). This CDR3 is 15 amino acids long. After removal of 5 bases from V and 4 bases from J, the junction contained 10 bases not matched to a gene. CDR3 coding DNA: TGTGCCAGCAGTCCCGCGGGACAGATGGGCACTGAAGCTTTCTTT. As protein: CASSPAGQMGTEAFF.

This clone was counted a few times. V gene TRBV7-2 combines with J gene TRBJ2-5; no firm D call. From germline, CDR1 is SGHTA and CDR2 FQGNSA. The CDR3 runs to 13 residues. Trimming stripped 1 base from V and 2 bases from J, with 5 bases between. CDR3 in DNA: TGTGCCAGCAGCTTAGTCCAGCAAGAGACCCAGTACTTC. Its protein product is CASSLVQQETQYF.

The V and J genes are TRBV28 and TRBJ2-1; 8 bases agree with TRBD2. Germline CDR1 reads MDHEN; CDR2 reads SYDVKM. CDR3 length equals 15 residues. The junction had 14 bases not matched to a gene; V was cut back by 7 bases and J by 9 bases. CDR3 DNA: TGTGCCAGCACCCCCGGGGGGGTCGAACGGAGTGAGCAGTTCTTC. It specifies CASTPGGVERSEQFF.

CDR3 in DNA: TGTGCCAGCAGTCCCCTCGGGACAGTACCTAATTCACCCCTCCACTTT. It codes for CASSPLGTVPNSPLHF. The chain has TRBV27 and TRBJ1-6; 7 bases fit TRBD1. Germline V gene lookup returns CDR1 MNHEY and CDR2 SMNVEV (reference sequence). Germline trimming cut 5 bases from V and 6 bases from J; bases unmatched to any gene: 10. The CDR3 contains 16 residues.

For this clone: An end of the junction differs from the germline gene, which may be a read error. The rearrangement links TRBV3-1 (or the pseudogene TRBV3-2) to TRBJ2-7; 8 bases fit TRBD1. The CDR3 length is 13 residues. Looked up from germline, CDR1 is LGHDT and CDR2 is YNNKEL (reference sequence). The CDR3 nucleotides read TGTGCCAGCAGCCAACCTATTCCAGGGGGCCCCCCTTTC. Translating it yields CASSQPIPGGPPF.

The chain joins TRBV11-2 to TRBJ2-1; 13 bases match TRBD2. The CDR3 is made up of 16 amino acids. The ends lost 1 base at V and 5 bases at J; junction bases unmatched: 2. Germline lookup yields CDR1 SGHAT and CDR2 FQNNGV. The CDR3 region has the DNA TGTGCCAGCAGCTTAGGGGGACTAGCGGGGAACAATGAGCAGTTCTTC. Amino acids: CASSLGGLAGNNEQFF.

The chain uses TRBV19 and TRBJ2-1; 10 nucleotides agree with TRBD2. This CDR3 spans 15 amino acids. CDR1 and CDR2 from the germline V gene are LNHDA and SQIVND (reference sequence). Losses at the gene ends were 6 bases for V and 1 base for J; bases not matched to a gene: 3. The CDR3 coding sequence is TGTGCCAGTAGCAAACTAGCGGGATCCTACAATGAGCAGTTCTTC. It translates to CASSKLAGSYNEQFF.